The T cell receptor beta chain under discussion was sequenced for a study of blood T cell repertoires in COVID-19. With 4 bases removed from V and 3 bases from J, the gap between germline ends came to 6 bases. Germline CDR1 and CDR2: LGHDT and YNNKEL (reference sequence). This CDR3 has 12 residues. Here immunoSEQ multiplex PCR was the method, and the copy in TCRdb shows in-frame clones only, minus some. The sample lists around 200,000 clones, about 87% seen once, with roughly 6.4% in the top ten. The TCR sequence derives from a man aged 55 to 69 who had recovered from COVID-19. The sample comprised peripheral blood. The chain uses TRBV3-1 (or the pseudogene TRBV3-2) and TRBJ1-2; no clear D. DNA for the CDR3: TGTGCCAGCAGCCCCGGGGACTATGGCTACACCTTC. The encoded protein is CASSPGDYGYTF.